This TCR beta chain originates from a study of T cells in Graves' hyperthyroidism and ophthalmopathy. Study-wide background: Peripheral blood was collected at initial diagnosis, before any treatment.

Regions amplified from RNA transcripts were the TCR beta CDR3 regions. A first-round RT-PCR of the TCR CDR3 used the HTBI primer set. Each CDR3 protein is one row after TCRdb ran MiXCR on the multiplex PCR reads. The table includes around 300,000 distinct CDR3 sequences, 10% to 15% detected once. Patients aged 18 to 65 with hyperthyroidism were newly diagnosed, with duration under 2 months. The PBMCs were taken from over 9.5 ml of fresh peripheral blood. This clonotype was seen more than once but under ten times. Germline V gives CDR1 KGHDR, CDR2 SFDVKD. The CDR3 length is 12 residues. V was trimmed by 5 bases and J by 8 bases, leaving 11 bases between them.

This chain links TRBV24-1 with TRBJ1-2; TRBD1 might be the D (5 bases). Sequenced material: blood. The receptor comes from a woman between 25 and 40 years old with Graves' hyperthyroidism that later progressed to Graves' ophthalmopathy. The CDR3 DNA reads as TGTGCCACCAGTGTTCAGGGAAGCGGCTACACCTTC. Protein: CATSVQGSGYTF.